This passage covers 22 T cell receptor beta chains from one sample sequenced in a study of T cells after yellow fever vaccination. TCRdb re-derived calls from the 5' RACE reads in MiXCR, one entry per CDR3 protein. The sample consists of around 340,000 distinct CDR3 sequences, approximately 9% of them appearing once. The source was PBMCs, collected on the day of the first yellow fever vaccination. Source of these receptors: a man aged 18 to 30 who received the YFV17D yellow fever vaccine.

This clonotype was counted at least ten times. The chain is built from TRBV4-1 and TRBJ2-3; 13 bases are shared with TRBD2. Germline V gives CDR1 MGHRA, CDR2 YSYEKL. J lost 3 bases, V lost 5 bases, and 8 bases had no gene match. The CDR3 spans 17 residues. CDR3 loop: CASSSLTSGGRTDTQYF. In DNA, the CDR3 is TGCGCCAGCAGCTCATTGACTAGCGGGGGGCGAACAGATACGCAGTATTTT.

This clonotype was observed a few times. The chain joins TRBV7-2 to TRBJ2-4; D remains ambiguous. This CDR3 is built from 14 residues. V lost 3 bases, J lost 0 bases, and 6 bases lay in between. CDR1 SGHTA and CDR2 FQGNSA come from the germline V gene. The CDR3 reads CASSLSEAKNIQYF. The CDR3 nucleotides are TGTGCCAGCAGCTTGAGCGAAGCCAAAAACATTCAGTACTTC.

In this sample, this clonotype turned up a few times. The chain carries TRBV9 and TRBJ1-5; D is uncertain. Germline CDR1 is SGDLS and CDR2 is YYNGEE. Trimming took 4 bases from V and 4 from J, leaving 9 bases between them. This CDR3 region has 13 residues. CDR3: CASSQNINQPQHF. Written as DNA, the CDR3 is TGTGCCAGCAGCCAAAACATTAATCAGCCCCAGCATTTT.

This clonotype was counted at least ten times. The rearrangement links TRBV5-1 to TRBJ1-1; D not resolved. The CDR3 is 14 amino acids. V dropped 2 bases and J dropped 1 base, with 9 bases sitting between them. The germline V gene has CDR1 SGHRS and CDR2 YFSETQ. CDR3 amino acids: CASSFADPNTEAFF. The CDR3 nucleotides are TGCGCCAGCAGCTTTGCGGACCCGAACACTGAAGCTTTCTTT.

The chain recombines TRBV4-3 with TRBJ1-2; TRBD1 aligns across 7 bases. The CDR3 covers 15 residues. Germline CDR1 and CDR2: LGHNA and YSLEER. J lost 7 bases, V lost 0 bases, and 8 bases had no gene match. The CDR3 loop is CASSQEGGQDSGYTF. The CDR3, as DNA: TGCGCCAGCAGCCAAGAGGGCGGACAGGACTCTGGCTACACCTTC.

The chain combines TRBV5-1 with TRBJ1-5; 8 nucleotides line up with TRBD1. Germline trimming cut 7 bases from V and 0 bases from J; bases unmatched to any gene: 6. There are 15 residues in the CDR3. Germline V gene sequence: CDR1 SGHRS, CDR2 YFSETQ. The CDR3: CASAPTGDSNQPQHF. CDR3 DNA: TGCGCCAGCGCCCCGACAGGGGATAGCAATCAGCCCCAGCATTTT.

This clonotype came up a few times. The chain joins TRBV16 to TRBJ1-1; 10 bases are a match to TRBD1. This CDR3 has 15 residues. After removal of 1 base from V and 3 bases from J, the junction contained 2 bases not matched to a gene. Germline lookup yields CDR1 KGHSY and CDR2 FQNENV. The CDR3 here is CASSQLGTGDTEAFF. The CDR3 DNA reads as TGTGCCAGCAGCCAATTAGGGACAGGGGACACTGAAGCTTTCTTT.

This clonotype was observed a few times. J is TRBJ2-6 and V is TRBV27; TRBD1 is a possible D gene (5 bases). In germline, CDR1 is MNHEY, CDR2 SMNVEV (reference sequence). Trimming shortened V by 2 bases and J by 4 bases, and 9 bases separated the two germline ends. This CDR3 spans 15 amino acids. As DNA, the CDR3 is TGTGCCAGCAGTTTAAATGCAGGGGGGGCCAACGTCCTGACTTTC. This translates into CASSLNAGGANVLTF.

The gene calls are TRBV20-1 and TRBJ2-7; D possibly uses TRBD1 or TRBD2 (5 bases each). In germline, CDR1 is DFQATT, CDR2 SNEGSKA (reference sequence). CDR3 length: 10 amino acids. The CDR3 here is CRAGTHEQYV. The CDR3 DNA follows: TGCCGAGCCGGGACCCACGAGCAGTACGTC.

This chain uses TRBV6-4 with TRBJ2-3; D is undetermined. Per germline, CDR1 MRHNA and CDR2 SNTAGT. V was shortened by 0 bases and J by 3 bases, with 7 bases between the two germline ends. The CDR3 sequence is 14 residues long. The CDR3 DNA reads TGTGCCAGCAGTGACTCGTTCGGAACAGATACGCAGTATTTT. It translates to CASSDSFGTDTQYF.

This clonotype was picked up a small number of times. This sequence joins TRBV27 and TRBJ1-4, with 7 bases fitting TRBD1. The germline V gene encodes CDR1 MNHEY and CDR2 SMNVEV (reference sequence). The CDR3 is 16 amino acids. V shed 4 bases and J 3 bases; nucleotides not matched to a gene: 8. In DNA, the CDR3 is TGTGCCAGCAGTTCCCAGACCAGGGGGGCTAATGAAAAACTGTTTTTT. It codes for CASSSQTRGANEKLFF.

This chain joins TRBV4-3 and TRBJ2-5, with a possible D match to TRBD1 (6 bases). Trimming left V 2 bases short and J 2 bases short, with 18 bases between. The CDR3 has 17 amino acids. Germline CDR1 and CDR2: LGHNA and YSLEER. CDR3 amino acids: CASSQNGPGGIQETQYF. DNA of the CDR3: TGCGCCAGCAGCCAAAATGGGCCTGGGGGCATACAAGAGACCCAGTACTTC.

This clonotype was recorded at least ten times. J is TRBJ1-2 and V is TRBV6-5, with TRBD1 as a possible D gene (6 bases). Germline V gives CDR1 MNHEY, CDR2 SVGAGI. This CDR3 has 14 amino acids. Trimming cost V 6 bases and J 6 bases, with 17 bases left between them. CDR3 sequence reads: CASRTPGGDDGYTF. CDR3 in DNA: TGTGCCAGCAGAACACCGGGGGGCGACGATGGCTACACCTTC.

This clonotype has just a few counts. The chain uses TRBV20-1 and TRBJ2-5; weak D call: TRBD2 (5 bases). Germline assignment: CDR1 DFQATT and CDR2 SNEGSKA (reference sequence). The CDR3 extends over 14 amino acids. With 1 base removed from V and 2 bases from J, the gap between germline ends came to 11 bases. CDR3 in DNA: TGCAGTGCTAGAGGAGGGTACGGACAAGAGACCCAGTACTTC. As protein: CSARGGYGQETQYF.

This clonotype was recorded a few times. CDR3 sequence reads: CASSQRDRGRDEQFF. In DNA form, the CDR3 reads TGCGCCAGCAGCCAACGGGACAGGGGGCGTGATGAGCAGTTCTTC. The rearrangement uses TRBV4-1 and TRBJ2-1; 12 nucleotides line up with TRBD1. The CDR3 extends over 15 amino acids. Germline CDR1 MGHRA, CDR2 YSYEKL. V was clipped by 2 bases and J by 8 bases; unmatched bases: 4.

This clonotype was seen more than once but under ten times. The chain employs TRBV20-1 and TRBJ2-7; 8 nucleotides line up with TRBD2. Germline-derived CDR1 and CDR2 are DFQATT and SNEGSKA (reference sequence). This CDR3 spans 14 amino acids. The V and J ends lost 4 bases and 0 bases, in that order; junction bases with no gene match: 5. The CDR3 here is CSAISGTDSYEQYF. CDR3 nucleotide sequence: TGCAGTGCTATTAGCGGGACCGACTCCTACGAGCAGTACTTC.

The V gene is TRBV4-1, the J gene TRBJ1-1; TRBD1 aligns across 7 bases. The CDR3 is 15 amino acids. The trim removed 3 bases at V and 4 bases at J, leaving 8 bases unmatched. Germline-derived CDR1 and CDR2 are MGHRA and YSYEKL. The CDR3 spells CASSQNPPGGTEAFF. As DNA, the CDR3 is TGCGCCAGCAGCCAGAACCCCCCAGGGGGCACTGAAGCTTTCTTT.

The chain links TRBV5-4 to TRBJ2-3; no clear D gene. The CDR3 has 15 residues. The V end lost 2 bases, the J end lost 1 base, and 11 bases lay between the germline ends. Germline lookup yields CDR1 SGHNT and CDR2 YYREEE (reference sequence). The DNA for the CDR3 is TGTGCCAGCAGCTTTGGCGACGGACGCACAGATACGCAGTATTTT. Encoded protein: CASSFGDGRTDTQYF.

With regard to this clonotype: A clone one base away is much larger, so this may be a read error. The chain carries TRBV9 and TRBJ2-2, with TRBD2 matching over 7 bases. The length of the CDR3 is 15 residues. Germline CDR1 is SGDLS and CDR2 is YYNGEE. CDR3 residues: CASSRGRDYTRELFF. The CDR3 coding sequence is TGTGCCAGCAGCCGTGGCCGGGACTACACCAGGGAGCTGTTTTTT.

The chain has TRBV4-3 and TRBJ1-1; D not certain. Trimming pared 4 bases from V and 1 base from J, leaving 7 bases between. Germline CDR1 reads LGHNA; CDR2 reads YSLEER. The CDR3 is 13 amino acids. The CDR3 region is CASSPKENTEAFF. CDR3 nucleotide sequence: TGCGCCAGCAGCCCTAAGGAGAACACTGAAGCTTTCTTT.

Only a few counts were recorded for this clonotype. The chain carries TRBV7-6 and TRBJ2-1; a weak D match, TRBD1 (6 bases). The V gene's germline CDR1 is SGHVS and CDR2 FNYEAQ. The CDR3 loop spans 16 amino acids. Trimming removed 5 bases from V and 7 bases from J, with 21 bases in between. CDR3 sequence: CASSQDPAGQTNEQFF. In DNA, the CDR3 is TGTGCCAGCAGCCAAGACCCCGCCGGACAGACTAATGAGCAGTTCTTC.

The gene calls are TRBV7-2 and TRBJ2-2, with D perhaps assigned TRBD1 or TRBD2 (5 bases each). CDR1 is SGHTA and CDR2 is FQGNSA in the germline V gene. The CDR3 is made up of 14 amino acids. Trimming left V 3 bases short and J 5 bases short, with 10 bases between. The CDR3 sequence is CASSFGADTGELFF. CDR3 DNA sequence: TGTGCCAGCAGCTTCGGGGCGGATACCGGGGAGCTGTTTTTT.